These 25 T cell receptor beta chains came from one sample sequenced in a study of OX40 agonist ivuxolimab in advanced cancers. Receptors were amplified or captured by the immunoSEQ multiplex PCR assay. Imported from immuneACCESS, the table was reduced by TCRdb to in-frame sequences with V and J called. These copies leave out some clones; in studies compared against another copy, an unresolved V gene accounts for under half, and the cause of the remainder is not known. The sample has some 60,000 clones on record, 85% to 95% of them singletons. Approximately 11% of the sample is taken by the ten largest. The specimen comprised CD4+ or CD8+ T cells sorted from blood, sampled in a trial of the OX40 agonist ivuxolimab. The source of these receptors is an adult with an advanced solid tumor such as melanoma, head and neck, liver or kidney cancer.

The chain uses TRBV11-2 and TRBJ2-5, with D perhaps TRBD1 (6 bases). The CDR3 contains 17 residues. Germline CDR1 and CDR2: SGHAT and FQNNGV. V was clipped by 1 base and J by 1 base, with 16 bases between them. In nucleotides, the CDR3 is TGTGCCAGCAGCTTAGCCCAACCCGGGACACCCCAAGAGACCCAGTACTTC. As protein: CASSLAQPGTPQETQYF.

This rearrangement joins TRBV5-1 to TRBJ2-1; 7 bases are a match to TRBD1. Unmatched junction bases numbered 6, after V lost 4 bases and J lost 2 bases. This CDR3 region has 15 residues. Germline loops: CDR1 SGHRS, CDR2 YFSETQ. The CDR3 region has the DNA TGCGCCAGCAGCGCCACAGGGGAACCCTACAATGAGCAGTTCTTC. Translating it yields CASSATGEPYNEQFF. The full variable domain, completed using reference TRBV5-1 and TRBJ2-1, is KAGVTQTPRYLIKTRGQQVTLSCSPISGHRSVSWYQQTPGQGLQFLFEYFSETQRNKGNFPGRFSGRQFSNSRSEMNVSTLELGDSALYLCASSATGEPYNEQFFGPGTRLTVL.

The chain combines TRBV5-8 with TRBJ1-2, with a weak D call TRBD1 (6 bases). The length of the CDR3 is 14 residues. Germline-derived CDR1 and CDR2 are SGHTS and YDEGEE. The ends were cut back, 6 bases at V and 1 base at J, with 13 bases in the middle. The CDR3 nucleotides are TGTGCCAGCATCCAGGGGCAGCGTAACTATGGCTACACCTTC. It is translated as CASIQGQRNYGYTF.

The CDR3 DNA follows: TGTGCCAGCAGTTTATCTGGGGTAGATACGCAGTATTTT. It yields the protein CASSLSGVDTQYF. This chain connects TRBV27 to TRBJ2-3, with D unresolved. Between the trimmed V and J ends, which lost 0 bases and 5 bases, there was a span of 6 bases. CDR3 length: 13 residues. CDR1 is MNHEY and CDR2 is SMNVEV in the germline V gene (reference sequence).

J is TRBJ1-2 and V is TRBV19; D perhaps matches TRBD1 (5 bases). Germline V gene sequence: CDR1 LNHDA, CDR2 SQIVND (reference sequence). The germline V and J ends were trimmed by 1 base and 8 bases, with 8 bases remaining between them. The CDR3 is 12 amino acids. CDR3 coding DNA: TGTGCCAGTAGTATAGGGGACTCGGGCTACACCTTC. Its protein is CASSIGDSGYTF.

The chain combines TRBV29-1 with TRBJ2-7, with D possibly matching TRBD1 (6 bases). The V gene's germline CDR1 is SQVTM and CDR2 ANQGSEA. Trimming removed 0 bases at V and 0 bases at J, with 9 bases between. This CDR3 contains 14 residues. CDR3 region: CSVEDKDSSYEQYF. As DNA, the CDR3 is TGCAGCGTTGAAGATAAGGACAGCTCCTACGAGCAGTACTTC.

The chain recombines TRBV27 with TRBJ1-4; D is undetermined. The CDR3 runs 14 residues. Germline CDR1 MNHEY, CDR2 SMNVEV (reference sequence). V lost 3 bases and J lost 7, with 12 bases in between. DNA of the CDR3: TGTGCCAGCAGTTTTCGGGTCTACGGTGAAAAACTGTTTTTT. This codes for CASSFRVYGEKLFF.

V gene TRBV10-1 combines with J gene TRBJ2-3; D is undetermined. V lost 3 bases and J lost 2, with 9 bases in between. Germline V CDR1 and CDR2: WNHNN, SYGVQD (reference sequence). The CDR3 totals 14 residues. The DNA of the CDR3 is TGCGCCAGCAGTGAAAAGGGAAACACAGATACGCAGTATTTT. Translation gives CASSEKGNTDTQYF.

V usage is TRBV5-6 and J usage is TRBJ1-1; D is uncertain. Germline assignment: CDR1 SGHDT and CDR2 YYEEEE. Trimming shortened V by 0 bases and J by 6 bases, and 9 bases separated the two germline ends. The CDR3 spans 13 residues. The CDR3 loop is CASSLVAGAEAFF. The CDR3, as DNA: TGTGCCAGCAGCTTGGTGGCGGGTGCTGAAGCTTTCTTT.

This sequence joins TRBV10-2 and TRBJ1-5; D possibly corresponds to TRBD1 (6 bases). Trimming removed 7 bases at V and 3 bases at J, with 16 bases between. Looked up from germline, CDR1 is WSHSY and CDR2 is SAAADI. The CDR3 spans 15 residues. The CDR3 region is CASTRGHESNQPQHF. For the CDR3, the DNA is TGCGCCAGCACACGGGGACATGAATCCAATCAGCCCCAGCATTTT.

This clone was seen a single time. This chain uses TRBV7-9 with TRBJ2-7; TRBD2 aligns across 7 bases. J was trimmed by 5 bases and V by 0 bases; bases with no gene match: 7. The CDR3 is 15 amino acids. Germline lookup yields CDR1 SEHNR and CDR2 FQNEAQ (reference sequence). The CDR3 reads CASSLARGSSHEQYF. The DNA of the CDR3 is TGTGCCAGCAGCTTAGCGCGGGGGAGCAGCCACGAGCAGTACTTC.

V is TRBV28 and J is TRBJ1-1; D is uncertain. V shed 6 bases and J shed 4 bases, with 9 bases lying between them. The CDR3 is made up of 12 amino acids. Per the germline V gene, CDR1 is MDHEN and CDR2 is SYDVKM. The CDR3, as DNA: TGTGCCAGCAGCTATTCGTCCACTGAAGCTTTCTTT. Protein product: CASSYSSTEAFF.

V usage is TRBV7-2 and J usage is TRBJ2-7, with D possibly matching TRBD2 (6 bases). V gave up 1 base and J gave up 1 base, with 17 bases separating them. The CDR3 has 17 amino acids. Looked up from germline, CDR1 is SGHTA and CDR2 is FQGNSA. CDR3 protein: CASSLVSGLEASYEQYF. The CDR3 DNA follows: TGTGCCAGCAGCTTAGTTTCGGGACTCGAAGCTTCCTACGAGCAGTACTTC.

This chain connects TRBV2 to TRBJ1-1; D is unresolved. The CDR3 is 15 residues long. V was trimmed by 6 bases and J by 2 bases, leaving 16 bases between them. From germline, CDR1 is SNHLY and CDR2 FYNNEI. The CDR3 DNA follows: TGTGCCAGCAGGTTCATTGTTTCTGGAAACACTGAAGCTTTCTTT. As protein: CASRFIVSGNTEAFF.

This clone was observed a few times. The rearrangement joins TRBV6-1 to TRBJ2-3, with unresolved D. Germline V lookup: CDR1 MNHNS, CDR2 SASEGT. This CDR3 has 15 amino acids. V lost 5 bases and J 1 base, leaving 13 bases between the germline ends. CDR3 sequence reads: CASSPRVLGTDTQYF. CDR3 sequence (DNA): TGTGCCAGCAGTCCTAGGGTGCTAGGCACAGATACGCAGTATTTT.

A few counts support this clone. J is TRBJ2-1 and V is TRBV28, with 15 bases aligning to TRBD2. CDR3 length equals 17 residues. CDR1 and CDR2 from the germline V gene are MDHEN and SYDVKM. V lost 2 bases and J lost 5; bases outside the gene matches: 4. The CDR3 loop reads CASSLPGLAGGHNEQFF. CDR3 nucleotide sequence: TGTGCCAGCAGTTTACCCGGACTAGCGGGAGGGCACAATGAGCAGTTCTTC.

The V call is TRBV25-1, the J call TRBJ1-5; TRBD1 agrees at 7 bases. V lost 1 base and J lost 6; bases outside the gene matches: 12. This CDR3 is 17 amino acids long. Looked up from germline, CDR1 is MGHDK and CDR2 is SYGVNS. As DNA, the CDR3 is TGTGCCAGCAGTGAATCTTGGGTAGGGGGCGCGCCTCAGCCCCAGCATTTT. Protein product: CASSESWVGGAPQPQHF. The variable domain in full, with the rest retrieved from reference TRBV25-1 and TRBJ1-5, is EADIYQTPRYLVIGTGKKITLECSQTMGHDKMYWYQQDPGMELHLIHYSYGVNSTEKGDLSSESTVSRIRTEHFPLTLESARPSHTSQYLCASSESWVGGAPQPQHFGDGTRLSIL.

This chain joins TRBV11-2 and TRBJ1-1, with no clear D. Trimming pared 0 bases from V and 4 bases from J, leaving 9 bases between. The CDR3 is 14 amino acids. Per germline, CDR1 SGHAT and CDR2 FQNNGV. The CDR3 region is CASSLDSWVTEAFF. The CDR3 region has the DNA TGTGCCAGCAGCTTAGATTCCTGGGTCACTGAAGCTTTCTTT.

The chain links TRBV6-6 to TRBJ2-1; D remains ambiguous. The CDR3 contains 15 residues. V was shortened by 1 base and J by 9 bases, with 16 bases between the two germline ends. CDR1 is MNHNY and CDR2 is SVGAGI in the germline V gene (reference sequence). CDR3 in amino acids: CASSYFSVPLGEQFF. The CDR3 DNA reads as TGTGCCAGCAGTTACTTTTCCGTACCCCTGGGTGAGCAGTTCTTC.

This sequence joins TRBV5-1 and TRBJ2-7; tentative D call: TRBD2 (7 bases). The CDR3 sequence is 15 residues long. The V gene lost 3 bases and the J gene lost 0 bases, with 13 bases spanning the gap. Germline V gene sequence: CDR1 SGHRS, CDR2 YFSETQ. CDR3 nucleotides: TGCGCCAGCAGCTCGGGGGCGGGGGACTCCTACGAGCAGTACTTC. This encodes CASSSGAGDSYEQYF.

In this sample, this clone turned up once. This chain links TRBV14 with TRBJ2-1; 10 bases agree with TRBD2. V was pared by 0 bases and J by 7 bases, with 12 bases of the junction left unmatched. CDR1 and CDR2 from the germline V gene are SGHDN and FVKESK. The CDR3 loop spans 18 amino acids. Here the CDR3 DNA reads TGTGCCAGCAGCCAAGAGGTTTTCCTAGCGGGAGTTTTTAATGAGCAGTTCTTC. Amino acid sequence: CASSQEVFLAGVFNEQFF.

This clone counts as medium-sized. The gene calls are TRBV27 and TRBJ2-7; D may correspond to TRBD1 or TRBD2 (5 bases each). Trimming removed 4 bases at V and 2 bases at J, with 12 bases between. Germline CDR1 and CDR2: MNHEY and SMNVEV (reference sequence). This CDR3 region has 14 residues. The CDR3: CASSSGTATYEQYF. CDR3 nucleotide sequence: TGTGCCAGCAGTTCCGGGACGGCCACCTACGAGCAGTACTTC.

This chain joins TRBV5-6 and TRBJ1-4; D is undetermined. Germline V gene data show CDR1 as SGHDT and CDR2 as YYEEEE. The V gene lost 4 bases and the J gene lost 5 bases, with 18 bases spanning the gap. The CDR3 spans 16 residues. CDR3: CASSRPEPLGNEKLFF. The CDR3 region has the DNA TGTGCCAGCAGCCGTCCCGAGCCGCTGGGGAATGAAAAACTGTTTTTT.

The CDR3 loop reads CASSFGTSALPGANVLTF. The CDR3 region has the DNA TGTGCCAGCAGCTTCGGGACTAGCGCCCTACCTGGGGCCAACGTCCTGACTTTC. The chain is built from TRBV13 and TRBJ2-6; 10 bases align to TRBD2. Germline assignment: CDR1 PRHDT and CDR2 FYEKMQ (reference sequence). This CDR3 region has 18 residues. Unmatched junction bases numbered 7, after V lost 3 bases and J lost 2 bases.

The chain has TRBV14 and TRBJ2-1, with 10 nucleotides matching TRBD2. Losses at the gene ends were 2 bases for V and 8 bases for J; bases not matched to a gene: 12. This CDR3 contains 17 residues. CDR1 is SGHDN, CDR2 FVKESK, per germline. The CDR3 DNA reads TGTGCCAGCAGCCAAACGAGACCGGGACTAGCGTCACATGAGCAGTTCTTC. This sequence encodes CASSQTRPGLASHEQFF. Full variable domain (outside the CDR3, taken from reference TRBV14 and TRBJ2-1): EAGVTQFPSHSVIEKGQTVTLRCDPISGHDNLYWYRRVMGKEIKFLLHFVKESKQDESGMPNNRFLAERTGGTYSTLKVQPAELEDSGVYFCASSQTRPGLASHEQFFGPGTRLTVL.